What follows are 26 T cell receptor beta chains derived from one specimen sequenced in a study of breast tumors, draining lymph nodes, adjacent tissues. Axillary draining lymph nodes of breast cancer patients supplied the node samples. In TCRdb, the multiplex PCR reads were re-called with MiXCR into one record per CDR3 protein. The sample records 150,000 to 250,000 distinct CDR3 sequences, 25% to 40% being singletons. The sequenced material came from axillary lymph node tissue. The receptors here all came from a female donor with breast cancer. Some clones in this sample may be carry-over from other donors' samples.

This clonotype was observed at least ten times. The chain has TRBV9 and TRBJ1-2; D might be TRBD1 (6 bases). There are 12 residues in the CDR3. Germline CDR1 and CDR2: SGDLS and YYNGEE. V was clipped by 5 bases and J by 4 bases, with 9 bases between them. The CDR3 DNA is TGTGCCAGCAGTGAACAGGGCTATGGCTACACCTTC. It encodes CASSEQGYGYTF.

This clonotype occurred many times. The CDR3 coding sequence is TGTGCCAGCAGTTTTGGGGGAGGCGCAGATACGCAGTATTTT. It codes for CASSFGGGADTQYF. The chain has TRBV12-3 or TRBV12-4 and TRBJ2-3, with D tentatively TRBD2 (6 bases). The CDR3 length is 14 residues. V was clipped by 3 bases and J by 4 bases, with 11 bases between them.

This clonotype was counted only a few times. This could be a read error, since a much larger clone is one nucleotide away. The chain employs TRBV19 and TRBJ2-5, with 10 bases lining up with TRBD2. CDR3 size: 18 residues. The germline gives CDR1 LNHDA, CDR2 SQIVND (reference sequence). CDR3 in DNA: TGTGCCAGTAGTAAATTAGCGGGGGGAGGTTTGTACCAAGAGACCCCGTACTTC. It codes for CASSKLAGGGLYQETPYF. Full variable domain (outside the CDR3, taken from reference TRBV19 and TRBJ2-5): DGGITQSPKYLFRKEGQNVTLSCEQNLNHDAMYWYRQDPGQGLRLIYYSQIVNDFQKGDIAEGYSVSREKKESFPLTVTSAQKNPTAFYLCASSKLAGGGLYQETPYFGPGTRLLVL.

This clonotype was detected only once. The V gene is TRBV29-1, the J gene TRBJ2-7, with D unresolved. CDR1 is SQVTM, CDR2 ANQGSEA, per germline. This CDR3 is built from 10 residues. CDR3 loop: CQLTRNEQYF. The CDR3 DNA reads TGCCAGCTAACCAGAAACGAGCAGTACTTC.

This clonotype has just a few counts. A single base separates this from a much larger clone, so it may be a read error. The V and J genes are TRBV7-8 and TRBJ2-7; tentative D call: TRBD2 (6 bases). The CDR3 runs 15 residues. Germline CDR1 SGHVS, CDR2 FQNEAQ. The CDR3 sequence: CASSPPQDYLSKQHF. Written as DNA, the CDR3 is TGTGCCAGCAGCCCCCCCCAGGACTACCTATCCAAGCAGCACTTC.

This clonotype was detected many times. The genes are TRBV7-3 and TRBJ2-2, with D perhaps matching TRBD1 or TRBD2 (5 bases each). Between the trimmed V and J ends, which lost 5 bases and 1 base, there was a span of 11 bases. The CDR3 has 15 amino acids. CDR1 is SGHTA and CDR2 is FQGTGA in the germline V gene. CDR3 loop: CASSPGRMNTGELFF. The CDR3 DNA reads TGTGCCAGCAGCCCGGGACGGATGAACACCGGGGAGCTGTTTTTT.

This clonotype appeared many times. The rearrangement links TRBV19 to TRBJ2-5; D unclear. Trimming stripped 0 bases from V and 0 bases from J, with 5 bases between. The CDR3 is 14 residues long. Germline-derived CDR1 and CDR2 are LNHDA and SQIVND (reference sequence). This chain's CDR3 is CASSIDSNQETQYF. The CDR3 DNA follows: TGTGCCAGTAGTATAGATAGTAACCAAGAGACCCAGTACTTC.

The chain uses TRBV9 and TRBJ1-6; D is unclear. There are 14 residues in the CDR3. Trimming removed 2 bases at V and 8 bases at J, with 11 bases between. Germline CDR1 and CDR2: SGDLS and YYNGEE. CDR3 nucleotides: TGTGCCAGCAGCGTTAGAAAGATAGATTCACCCCTCCACTTT. Translated, it gives CASSVRKIDSPLHF.

This clonotype showed up many times. This chain links TRBV12-3 or TRBV12-4 with TRBJ2-7; D is undetermined. The germline V and J ends were trimmed by 6 bases and 5 bases, with 14 bases remaining between them. The CDR3 length is 13 residues. DNA for the CDR3: TGTGCCAGCAGACCCCTTGGAGCCCACGAGCAGTACTTC. It codes for CASRPLGAHEQYF.

This clonotype was observed many times. CDR3 region: CASSPPPSSGRNEQFF. CDR3 sequence (DNA): TGTGCCAGCAGTCCCCCCCCCTCTAGCGGGAGAAATGAGCAGTTCTTC. The chain joins TRBV25-1 to TRBJ2-1, with 10 bases matching TRBD2. Germline loops: CDR1 MGHDK, CDR2 SYGVNS. The junction had 11 bases not matched to a gene; V was cut back by 5 bases and J by 7 bases. This CDR3 comprises 16 residues.

This clonotype was recorded many times. The V call is TRBV3-1, the J call TRBJ2-2; 10 bases line up with TRBD2. V shed 0 bases and J 4 bases; nucleotides not matched to a gene: 2. Germline assignment: CDR1 LGHDT and CDR2 YNNKEL (reference sequence). The CDR3 sequence is 16 residues long. CDR3 sequence: CASSQDSGRSTGELFF. The CDR3, as DNA: TGTGCCAGCAGCCAAGATAGCGGGAGGAGCACCGGGGAGCTGTTTTTT.

This clonotype has at least ten counts. The chain has TRBV18 and TRBJ2-5, with D maybe TRBD1 (6 bases). Trimming stripped 3 bases from V and 4 bases from J, with 15 bases between. The germline V gene has CDR1 KGHSH and CDR2 LQKENI. The CDR3 has 15 amino acids. The CDR3 DNA sequence: TGTGCCAGCTCACCGAGAACAGGGATGAGAGAGACCCAGTACTTC. The encoded protein is CASSPRTGMRETQYF.

This clonotype was seen many times. V is TRBV2 and J is TRBJ2-5; 10 bases are a match to TRBD1. V gave up 5 bases and J gave up 0 bases; unmatched junction bases: 3. Germline CDR1 reads SNHLY; CDR2 reads FYNNEI. The CDR3 has 15 amino acids. The CDR3 DNA sequence: TGTGCCAGCAGTAGACAGGGGGCCAACCAAGAGACCCAGTACTTC. As protein: CASSRQGANQETQYF.

The table lists this clonotype with many counts. The chain employs TRBV29-1 and TRBJ2-3; TRBD2 aligns across 9 bases. CDR1 and CDR2 from the germline V gene are SQVTM and ANQGSEA. The V gene end was trimmed by 4 bases and the J gene end by 0 bases; junction bases not matched to a gene: 8. The CDR3 has 16 residues. CDR3: CSVVRLAEISTDTQYF. CDR3 DNA sequence: TGCAGCGTTGTGAGACTAGCGGAAATTAGCACAGATACGCAGTATTTT.

This clonotype came up once. The chain is built from TRBV20-1 and TRBJ2-3, with D perhaps TRBD1 (6 bases). The CDR3 runs 14 residues. V was shortened by 1 base and J by 2 bases, with 10 bases between the two germline ends. Germline V gives CDR1 DFQATT, CDR2 SNEGSKA (reference sequence). The CDR3 bases are TGCAGTGCTAGAGTAGGGGGTACCACAGATACGCAGTATTTT. It yields the protein CSARVGGTTDTQYF.

The table lists this clonotype with a few counts. This chain joins TRBV3-1 and TRBJ1-4; D is ambiguous. The V gene lost 6 bases and the J gene lost 8 bases, with 10 bases spanning the gap. The length of the CDR3 is 12 residues. Germline V gives CDR1 LGHDT, CDR2 YNNKEL (reference sequence). The chain's CDR3 is CASRGSGEKLFF. The CDR3 coding sequence is TGTGCCAGCAGGGGTTCCGGGGAAAAACTGTTTTTT.

In its sample, this clonotype was seen a few times. This may stem from a read error, because a much larger clone lies one nucleotide away. The rearrangement links TRBV11-3 to TRBJ2-7; no firm D call. Germline V lookup: CDR1 SGHNT, CDR2 YENEEA. This CDR3 comprises 12 residues. The CDR3 loop reads CASSLKVYAQYF. CDR3 bases: TGTGCCAGCAGCTTAAAAGTCTACGCGCAGTACTTC.

This clonotype has only a few counts. The chain couples TRBV2 to TRBJ1-6, with D unclear. V was pared by 0 bases and J by 8 bases, with 14 bases between. Per the germline V gene, CDR1 is SNHLY and CDR2 is FYNNEI. The CDR3 spans 16 residues. DNA for the CDR3: TGTGCCAGCAGTGAAGCGCTCCCTCACGGGGATTCACCCCTCCACTTT. Translation: CASSEALPHGDSPLHF.

This clonotype was counted ten times or more. V and J are TRBV30 and TRBJ2-7; tentatively, D is TRBD2 (6 bases). V was pared by 7 bases and J by 3 bases, with 16 bases between. Germline V CDR1 and CDR2: GTSNPN, SVGIG (reference sequence). This CDR3 comprises 13 residues. The CDR3 DNA follows: TGTGCCTTCTCCCGGGAGCCCCACTACGAGCAGTACTTC. Protein product: CAFSREPHYEQYF.

With regard to this clonotype: A much larger clone lies one base from this, so it may be a read error. The rearrangement links TRBV5-4 to TRBJ2-1; perhaps D is TRBD1 or TRBD2 (6 bases each). This CDR3 region has 17 residues. Germline lookup yields CDR1 SGHNT and CDR2 YYREEE (reference sequence). As DNA, the CDR3 is TGTGCCAGCACCTCCTTGGGGGCGGGGAGCTCCTACAATGAGCGGTTCTTC. Protein: CASTSLGAGSSYNERFF.

The table lists this clonotype with many counts. This chain connects TRBV3-1 to TRBJ2-7; D unresolved. V was pared by 6 bases and J by 1 base, with 10 bases between. Looked up from germline, CDR1 is LGHDT and CDR2 is YNNKEL (reference sequence). This CDR3 has 13 amino acids. The DNA for the CDR3 is TGTGCCAGCAGTCCTAATCAGTCCTACGAGCAGTACTTC. It translates to CASSPNQSYEQYF.

In its sample, this clonotype was seen many times. This chain connects TRBV30 to TRBJ2-3; D unclear. From germline, CDR1 is GTSNPN and CDR2 SVGIG (reference sequence). The CDR3 consists of 13 residues. V lost 3 bases to trimming and J lost 0 bases, with 7 bases between them. The CDR3 nucleotides read TGTGCCTGGAGCAAATCTAGCACAGATACGCAGTATTTT. Translation gives CAWSKSSTDTQYF.

The V gene is TRBV29-1, the J gene TRBJ1-4, with 8 bases that match TRBD1. The CDR3 is made up of 15 amino acids. V shed 8 bases, J shed 7 bases, and the junction held 15 bases outside the gene matches. In germline, CDR1 is SQVTM, CDR2 ANQGSEA. The CDR3 DNA reads TGCAGCCCGTACGGAGGTACGGGGACAGGTGAAAAACTGTTTTTT. This codes for CSPYGGTGTGEKLFF.

In its sample, this clonotype was seen many times. This chain uses TRBV6-5 with TRBJ2-3, with TRBD2 matching 10 bases. The CDR3 has 18 residues. Per the germline V gene, CDR1 is MNHEY and CDR2 is SVGAGI. The J segment lost 2 bases and the V segment lost 6 bases, leaving 14 bases of the junction unmatched. CDR3 DNA: TGTGCCAGCAGAGGGGCTAGCGGGGGCTTAACCTCCACAGATACGCAGTATTTT. Translating gives CASRGASGGLTSTDTQYF.

This clonotype was counted ten times or more. The chain recombines TRBV29-1 with TRBJ1-4; 7 positions agree with TRBD1. CDR3 size: 17 residues. The germline V gene encodes CDR1 SQVTM and CDR2 ANQGSEA. V lost 6 bases and J lost 5; bases outside the gene matches: 18. The CDR3 nucleotides are TGCAGCGTCCTGGTCCCGGTCCCCGACAGGGTGAATGAAAAACTGTTTTTT. As protein: CSVLVPVPDRVNEKLFF.

The chain couples TRBV29-1 to TRBJ2-1; 7 bases are shared with TRBD2. The germline gives CDR1 SQVTM, CDR2 ANQGSEA. V shed 3 bases and J 8 bases; nucleotides not matched to a gene: 13. This CDR3 has 15 residues. The DNA for the CDR3 is TGCAGCGTTGACACAAGGGGAGGGGTAACCGATGAGCAGTTCTTC. This sequence encodes CSVDTRGGVTDEQFF.